A selection of T cell receptor beta chains follows, all from one sample in a study of shared clonotypes between healthy human individuals. Profiling relied on immunoSEQ multiplex PCR, and the TCRdb table lists in-frame clones only, not all of them. The sample includes some 690,000 clones, 80% to 95% seen only once; the top ten take 34%. Sample: memory CD8+ T cells from PBMCs. The origin of the receptors is a man aged 18-30 years in good health. Some clones in this sample may be carry-over from other donors' samples. Each CDR3 is given with its conserved first and last residue. The D gene is left open where the match is weak. A row's size may be missing; if present it is once, few, many or a size class.

clone_size j_call d_call v_call cdr3_aa cdr3_nt
- TRBJ2-5 - TRBV5-8 CASSFQETQYF TGTGCCAGCAGCTTCCAAGAGACCCAGTACTTC
- TRBJ1-5 - TRBV28 CASSLSAGYDQPQHF TGTGCCAGCAGTTTATCCGCAGGGTATGATCAGCCCCAGCATTTT
- TRBJ2-7 - TRBV28 CASTRSLAYEQYF TGTGCCAGCACCCGGTCTCTGGCCTACGAGCAGTACTTC
- TRBJ2-7 - TRBV4-3 CASSQVLGSYEQYF TGCGCCAGCAGCCAAGTACTGGGGAGCTACGAGCAGTACTTC
once TRBJ2-2 TRBD2 TRBV9 CASSGGGTGELFF TGTGCCAGCAGCGGCGGGGGGACCGGGGAGCTGTTTTTT
- TRBJ2-6 - TRBV28 CASRPGILLSGANVLTF TGTGCCAGCAGGCCCGGGATTCTCCTCTCTGGGGCCAACGTCCTGACTTTC
- TRBJ2-1 TRBD2 TRBV27 CASSELLAGVPYNEQFF TGTGCCAGCAGTGAATTACTAGCGGGAGTCCCCTACAATGAGCAGTTCTTC
- TRBJ1-2 - TRBV19 CASSTQRGQGYTF TGTGCCAGTAGTACCCAAAGGGGTCAGGGCTACACCTTC
- TRBJ2-1 - TRBV6-4 CASSEDRSPYNEQFF TGTGCCAGCAGTGAAGACAGGTCCCCCTACAATGAGCAGTTCTTC
- TRBJ1-4 TRBD1 TRBV19 CASSPAGQGDEKLFF TGTGCCAGTAGTCCAGCGGGACAGGGAGATGAAAAACTGTTTTTT
- TRBJ1-4 - TRBV4-1 CASSPTGMYEKLFF TGCGCCAGCAGCCCTACTGGCATGTATGAAAAACTGTTTTTT
once TRBJ2-7 - TRBV10-3 CAISGGGGLPSYEQYF TGTGCCATCAGTGGAGGTGGAGGCCTCCCTTCCTACGAGCAGTACTTC
- TRBJ2-6 - TRBV28 CASSLYLGLSRSGANVLTF TGTGCCAGCAGTTTATATCTTGGACTTAGCCGCTCTGGGGCCAACGTCCTGACTTTC
- TRBJ2-7 - TRBV4-2 CASSQEWRGVYEQYF TGTGCCAGCAGCCAAGAGTGGAGGGGCGTCTACGAGCAGTACTTC